This TCR beta chain derives from a study of blood T cell repertoires in COVID-19. Looking at the study overall: The cDNA or gDNA used as material had been derived from T cells, B-cell-depleted T cells, or PBMCs.

Data came from immunoSEQ multiplex PCR; TCRdb stores just in-frame clones and leaves some out. The sample has fewer than 300,000 clones, about nine tenths seen once. Germline CDR1 and CDR2: MDHEN and SYDVKM. The V gene end was trimmed by 7 bases and the J gene end by 4 bases; junction bases not matched to a gene: 3. The CDR3 runs 13 residues. The chain combines TRBV28 with TRBJ2-1, with 8 bases that match TRBD2. The sequencing sample was made of peripheral blood. This clonotype was sampled from a woman aged 25-40 years with COVID-19, enrolled during active disease. The CDR3 region has the DNA TGTGCCAGCAAAGGACTAGCTTACAATGAGCAGTTCTTC. Translated, it gives CASKGLAYNEQFF.